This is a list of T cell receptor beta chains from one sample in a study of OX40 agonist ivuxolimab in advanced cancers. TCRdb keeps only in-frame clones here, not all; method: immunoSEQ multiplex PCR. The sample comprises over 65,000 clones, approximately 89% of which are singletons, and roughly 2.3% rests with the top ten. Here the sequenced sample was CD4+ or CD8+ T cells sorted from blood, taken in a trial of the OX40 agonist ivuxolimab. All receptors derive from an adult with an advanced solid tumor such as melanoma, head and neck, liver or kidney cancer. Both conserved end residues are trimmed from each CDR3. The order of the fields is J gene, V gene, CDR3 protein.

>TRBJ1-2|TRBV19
ASSPRDSGQNGYT
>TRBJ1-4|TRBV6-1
ASSADRRIEKLF
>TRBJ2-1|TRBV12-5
ASGGNEQF
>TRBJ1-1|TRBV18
ASSPGTVTAF
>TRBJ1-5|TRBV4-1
ASSQGSRHQPQH
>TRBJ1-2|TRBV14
ASSFRVGGYT
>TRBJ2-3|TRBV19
ASSKRQGADTQY
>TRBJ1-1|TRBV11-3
ASSFSGALNTEAF
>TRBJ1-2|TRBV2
ASSDGVNYGYT
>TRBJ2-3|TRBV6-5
ASINRGGGDTQY
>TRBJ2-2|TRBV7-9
ASSLTTSGNTGELF
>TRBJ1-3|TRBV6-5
ASSSGPGNTIY
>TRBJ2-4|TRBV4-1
ASSQDQGLGVHIQY
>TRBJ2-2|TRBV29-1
SAEILAGEAGELF
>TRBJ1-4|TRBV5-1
ASREVRSNEKLF
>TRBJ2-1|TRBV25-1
ASSDVGLAGGNEQF